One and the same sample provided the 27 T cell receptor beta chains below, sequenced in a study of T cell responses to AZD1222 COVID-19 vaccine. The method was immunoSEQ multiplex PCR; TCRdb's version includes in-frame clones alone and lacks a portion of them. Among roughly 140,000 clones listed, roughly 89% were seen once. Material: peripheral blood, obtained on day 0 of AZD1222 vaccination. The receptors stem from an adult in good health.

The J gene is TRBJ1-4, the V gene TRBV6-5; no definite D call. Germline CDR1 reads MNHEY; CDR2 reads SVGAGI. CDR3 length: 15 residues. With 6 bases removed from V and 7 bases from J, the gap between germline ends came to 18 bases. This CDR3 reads CASSLTGRRSEKLFF. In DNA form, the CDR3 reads TGTGCCAGCAGCTTAACGGGCAGGAGGAGTGAAAAACTGTTTTTT.

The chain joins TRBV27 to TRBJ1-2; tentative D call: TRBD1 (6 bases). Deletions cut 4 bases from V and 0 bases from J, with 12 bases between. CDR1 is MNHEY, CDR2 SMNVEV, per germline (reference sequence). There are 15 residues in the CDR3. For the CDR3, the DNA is TGTGCCAGCAGTTGGGGGACACCCACTAACTATGGCTACACCTTC. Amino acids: CASSWGTPTNYGYTF.

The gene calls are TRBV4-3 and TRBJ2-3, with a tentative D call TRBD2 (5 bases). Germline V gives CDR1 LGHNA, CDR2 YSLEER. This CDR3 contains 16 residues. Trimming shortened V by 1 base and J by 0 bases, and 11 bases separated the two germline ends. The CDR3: CASSQGPGISTDTQYF. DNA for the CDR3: TGCGCCAGCAGCCAAGGTCCGGGGATAAGCACAGATACGCAGTATTTT.

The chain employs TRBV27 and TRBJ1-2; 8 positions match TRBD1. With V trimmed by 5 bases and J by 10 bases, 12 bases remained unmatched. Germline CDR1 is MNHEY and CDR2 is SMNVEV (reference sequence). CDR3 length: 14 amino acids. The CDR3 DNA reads TGTGCCAGCAGTCCGGTGGACAGGGATTGGGACTACACCTTC. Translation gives CASSPVDRDWDYTF.

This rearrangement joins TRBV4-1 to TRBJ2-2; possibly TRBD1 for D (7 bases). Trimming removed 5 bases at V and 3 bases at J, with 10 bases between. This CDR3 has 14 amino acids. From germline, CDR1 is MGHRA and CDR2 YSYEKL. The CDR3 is CASSARGDTGELFF. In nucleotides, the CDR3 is TGCGCCAGCAGCGCCAGGGGGGACACCGGGGAGCTGTTTTTT.

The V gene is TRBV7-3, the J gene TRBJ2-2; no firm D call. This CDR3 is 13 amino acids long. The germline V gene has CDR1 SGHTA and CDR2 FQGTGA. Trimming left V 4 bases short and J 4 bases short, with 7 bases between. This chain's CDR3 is CASSSSGTGELFF. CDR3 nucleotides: TGTGCCAGCAGCTCTAGTGGCACCGGGGAGCTGTTTTTT. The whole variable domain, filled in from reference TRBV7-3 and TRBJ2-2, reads GAGVSQTPSNKVTEKGKYVELRCDPISGHTALYWYRQSLGQGPEFLIYFQGTGAADDSGLPNDRFFAVRPEGSVSTLKIQRTERGDSAVYLCASSSSGTGELFFGEGSRLTVL.

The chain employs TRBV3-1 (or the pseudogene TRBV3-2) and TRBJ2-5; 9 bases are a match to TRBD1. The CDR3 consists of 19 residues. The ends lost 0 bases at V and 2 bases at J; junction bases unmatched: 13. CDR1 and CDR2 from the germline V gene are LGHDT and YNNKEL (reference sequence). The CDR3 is CASSQDLGQGLGGQETQYF. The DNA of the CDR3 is TGTGCCAGCAGCCAAGATTTAGGACAGGGGCTCGGGGGGCAAGAGACCCAGTACTTC.

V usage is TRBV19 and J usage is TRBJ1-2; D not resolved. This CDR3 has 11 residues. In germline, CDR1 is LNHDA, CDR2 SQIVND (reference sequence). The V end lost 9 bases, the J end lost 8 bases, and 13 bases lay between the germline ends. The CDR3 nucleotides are TGTGCCAGCTACTGGGCCGGCGGCTACACCTTC. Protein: CASYWAGGYTF.

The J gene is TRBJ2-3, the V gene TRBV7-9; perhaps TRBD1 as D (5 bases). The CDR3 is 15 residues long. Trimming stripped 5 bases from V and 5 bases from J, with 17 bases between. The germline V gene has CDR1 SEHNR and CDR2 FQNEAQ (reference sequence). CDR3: CASSQKGWTLDTQYF. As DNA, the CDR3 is TGTGCCAGCAGCCAAAAGGGCTGGACACTAGATACGCAGTATTTT.

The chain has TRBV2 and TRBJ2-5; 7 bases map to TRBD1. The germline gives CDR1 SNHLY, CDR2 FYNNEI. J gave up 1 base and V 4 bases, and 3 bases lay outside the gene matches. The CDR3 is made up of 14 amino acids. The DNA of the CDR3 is TGTGCCAGCAGTGTACAGGGGCGCCAAGAGACCCAGTACTTC. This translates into CASSVQGRQETQYF.

The CDR3 sequence is CARSYPPSTGCCTGELFF. CDR3 bases: TGTGCCAGAAGCTACCCCCCTAGCACGGGGTGTTGTACCGGGGAGCTGTTTTTT. The V call is TRBV7-5, the J call TRBJ2-2; the table assigns TRBD2, which was not confirmed against the DNA. TRBV7-5 constitutes a pseudogene. This CDR3 has 18 residues.

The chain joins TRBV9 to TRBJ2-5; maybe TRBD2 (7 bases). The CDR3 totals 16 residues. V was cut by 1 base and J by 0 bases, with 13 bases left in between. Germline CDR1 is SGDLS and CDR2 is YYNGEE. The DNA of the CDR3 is TGTGCCAGCAGCGTACGAGGGGGAGGGAACCAAGAGACCCAGTACTTC. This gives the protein CASSVRGGGNQETQYF.

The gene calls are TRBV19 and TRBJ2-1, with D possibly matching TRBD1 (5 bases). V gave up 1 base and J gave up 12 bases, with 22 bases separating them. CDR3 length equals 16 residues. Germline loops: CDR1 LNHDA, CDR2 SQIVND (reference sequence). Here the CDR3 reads CASSIVSAGMYPGQFF. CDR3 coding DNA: TGTGCCAGTAGTATAGTGTCGGCAGGGATGTACCCGGGGCAGTTCTTC.

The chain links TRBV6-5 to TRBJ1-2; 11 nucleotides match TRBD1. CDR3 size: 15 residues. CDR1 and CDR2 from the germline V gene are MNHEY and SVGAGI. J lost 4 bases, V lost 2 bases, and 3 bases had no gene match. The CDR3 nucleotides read TGTGCCAGCAGTTACCGGACAGGGGGCAGCTATGGCTACACCTTC. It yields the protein CASSYRTGGSYGYTF.

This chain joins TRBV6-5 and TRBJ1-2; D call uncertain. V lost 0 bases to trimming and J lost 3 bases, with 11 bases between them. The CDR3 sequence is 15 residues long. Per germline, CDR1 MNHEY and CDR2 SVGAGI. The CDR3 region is CASSYSAASYYGYTF. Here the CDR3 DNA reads TGTGCCAGCAGTTACTCAGCAGCCTCCTACTATGGCTACACCTTC.

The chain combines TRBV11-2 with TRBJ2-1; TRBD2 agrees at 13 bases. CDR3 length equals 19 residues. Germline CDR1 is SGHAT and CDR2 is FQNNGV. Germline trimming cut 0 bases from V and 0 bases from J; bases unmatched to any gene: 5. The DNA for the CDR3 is TGTGCCAGCAGCTTAGATCGTACTAGCGGGAGGGCCTCCTACAATGAGCAGTTCTTC. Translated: CASSLDRTSGRASYNEQFF.

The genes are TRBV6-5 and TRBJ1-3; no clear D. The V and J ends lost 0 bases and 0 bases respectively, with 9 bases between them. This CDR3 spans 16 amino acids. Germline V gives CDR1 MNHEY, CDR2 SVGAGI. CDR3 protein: CASSYSTASSGNTIYF. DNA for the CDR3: TGTGCCAGCAGTTACTCGACGGCGAGCTCTGGAAACACCATATATTTT.

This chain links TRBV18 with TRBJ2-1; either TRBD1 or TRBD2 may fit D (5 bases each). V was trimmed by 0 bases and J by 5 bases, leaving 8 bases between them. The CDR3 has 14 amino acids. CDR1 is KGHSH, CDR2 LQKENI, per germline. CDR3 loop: CASSPPGPHNEQFF. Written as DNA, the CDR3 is TGTGCCAGCTCACCACCGGGACCTCACAATGAGCAGTTCTTC.

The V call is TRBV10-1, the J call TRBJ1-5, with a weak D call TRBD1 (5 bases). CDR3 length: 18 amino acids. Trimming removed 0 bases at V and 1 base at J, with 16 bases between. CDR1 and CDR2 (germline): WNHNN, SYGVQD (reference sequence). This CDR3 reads CASSESRDRKGSNQPQHF. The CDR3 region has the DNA TGCGCCAGCAGTGAGTCCCGGGACCGTAAAGGGAGCAATCAGCCCCAGCATTTT.

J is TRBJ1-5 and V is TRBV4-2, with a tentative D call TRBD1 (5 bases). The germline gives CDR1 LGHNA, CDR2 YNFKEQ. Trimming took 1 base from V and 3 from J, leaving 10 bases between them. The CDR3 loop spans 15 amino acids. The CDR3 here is CASSQGRDLNQPQHF. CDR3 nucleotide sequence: TGTGCCAGCAGCCAAGGGCGGGACCTCAATCAGCCCCAGCATTTT.

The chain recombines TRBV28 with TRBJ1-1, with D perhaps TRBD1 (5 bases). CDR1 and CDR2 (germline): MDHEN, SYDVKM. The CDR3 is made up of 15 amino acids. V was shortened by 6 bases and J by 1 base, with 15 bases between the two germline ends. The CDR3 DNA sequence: TGTGCCAGCAGCCCGGGCGGGGCTTCGAACACTGAAGCTTTCTTT. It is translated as CASSPGGASNTEAFF. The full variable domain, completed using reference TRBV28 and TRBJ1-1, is DVKVTQSSRYLVKRTGEKVFLECVQDMDHENMFWYRQDPGLGLRLIYFSYDVKMKEKGDIPEGYSVSREKKERFSLILESASTNQTSMYLCASSPGGASNTEAFFGQGTRLTVV.

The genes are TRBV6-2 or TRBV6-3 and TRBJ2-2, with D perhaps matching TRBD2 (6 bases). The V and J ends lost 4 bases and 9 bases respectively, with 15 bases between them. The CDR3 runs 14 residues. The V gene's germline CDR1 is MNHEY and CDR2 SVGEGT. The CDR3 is CASSWRGPMRELFF. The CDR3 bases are TGTGCCAGCAGTTGGCGGGGCCCGATGCGGGAGCTGTTTTTT.

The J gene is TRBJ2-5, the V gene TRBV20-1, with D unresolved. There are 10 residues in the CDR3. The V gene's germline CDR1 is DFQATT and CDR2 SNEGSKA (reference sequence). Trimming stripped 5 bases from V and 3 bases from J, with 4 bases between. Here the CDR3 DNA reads TGCAGTGCTGGAAAAGAGACCCAGTACTTC. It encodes CSAGKETQYF.

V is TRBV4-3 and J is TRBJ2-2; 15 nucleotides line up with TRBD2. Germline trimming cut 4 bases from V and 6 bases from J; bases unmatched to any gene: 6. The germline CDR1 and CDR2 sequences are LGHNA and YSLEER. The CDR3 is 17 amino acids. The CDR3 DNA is TGCGCCAGCAGCCTTGGACTAGCGGGAGGGCACCCCGGGGAGCTGTTTTTT. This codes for CASSLGLAGGHPGELFF.

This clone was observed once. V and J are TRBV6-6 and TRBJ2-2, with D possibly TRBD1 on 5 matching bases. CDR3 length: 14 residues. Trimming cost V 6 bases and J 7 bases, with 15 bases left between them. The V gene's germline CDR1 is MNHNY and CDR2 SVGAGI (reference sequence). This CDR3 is CASRGADGVGELFF. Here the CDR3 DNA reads TGTGCCAGCAGAGGGGCGGATGGAGTCGGGGAGCTGTTTTTT.

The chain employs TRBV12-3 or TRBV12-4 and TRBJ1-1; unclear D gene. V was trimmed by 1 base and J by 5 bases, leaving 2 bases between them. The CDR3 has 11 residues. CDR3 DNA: TGTGCCAGCAGTTTAGGGACTGAAGCTTTCTTT. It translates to CASSLGTEAFF.

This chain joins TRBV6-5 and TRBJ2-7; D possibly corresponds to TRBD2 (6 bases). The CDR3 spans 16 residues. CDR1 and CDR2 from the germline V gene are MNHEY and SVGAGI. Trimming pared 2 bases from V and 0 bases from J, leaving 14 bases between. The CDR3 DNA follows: TGTGCCAGCAGTTACGATACGGGAGTAAGCTCCTACGAGCAGTACTTC. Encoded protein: CASSYDTGVSSYEQYF.